What follows describes a single T cell receptor beta chain. This PCR relied on a set of 60 Vbeta primers and 13 Jbeta primers. Sequenced by immunoSEQ multiplex PCR; TCRdb stores in-frame clones only, minus some. Found here are about 190,000 clones, around four fifths of them singletons; the top ten hold approximately 0.99%. This sample stems from a study of cytomegalovirus exposure and HLA in healthy donors. CDR3 length: 15 residues. With 1 base clipped from V and 4 bases from J, the junction kept 4 bases outside the gene matches. CDR1 and CDR2 (germline): LGHNA, YNFKEQ. The sample taken for sequencing was PBMCs. J is TRBJ2-3 and V is TRBV4-2, with 8 bases lining up with TRBD2. The receptor comes from a woman in her thirties or forties in good health and CMV-seronegative. The CDR3 loop is CASSQGVAGPDTQYF. Here the CDR3 DNA reads TGTGCCAGCAGCCAAGGGGTAGCGGGGCCAGATACGCAGTATTTT.